The 8 T cell receptor beta chains below all came from one sample that was sequenced in a study of CD8+CD57+ T cells in acquired aplastic anemia. Sequencing was done on patients that had shown CD8+CD57+ cell expansion by flow cytometry. Profiles of TCR beta VDJ and CDR3 were generated from a genomic DNA template. TCRdb itself ran the reads through MiXCR, one entry per CDR3 protein. The sample records about 240,000 distinct CDR3 sequences, more than 40% being singletons. Sample: sorted CD4+, CD8+, or CD8+CD57+ T cells (not recorded which) from PBMCs. The receptors originated from a human donor with aplastic anemia.

Ten or more counts support this clonotype. CDR3 coding DNA: TGTGCCACCAGCAGTTCCGGGGACCGAGTTGGGCCCCAGCATTTT. Amino acids: CATSSSGDRVGPQHF. V usage is TRBV15 and J usage is TRBJ1-5; TRBD1 might be the D (5 bases). Trimming stripped 3 bases from V and 9 bases from J, with 18 bases between. The germline V gene encodes CDR1 LNHNV and CDR2 YYDKDF (reference sequence). CDR3 size: 15 residues.

Ten or more counts support this clonotype. V gene TRBV5-6 combines with J gene TRBJ1-1; 7 bases match TRBD1. The CDR3 is 13 amino acids. The germline V gene encodes CDR1 SGHDT and CDR2 YYEEEE. Trimming at V came to 4 bases and at J to 7 bases, leaving 7 bases not matched to a gene. The CDR3, as DNA: TGTGCCAGCAGCCTTCCAGGGGGGGTTGAAGCTTTCTTT. As protein: CASSLPGGVEAFF.

About this clonotype itself: This may be a read error: a much more frequent sequence differs by one nucleotide. The rearrangement joins TRBV10-3 to TRBJ1-1, with D unclear. This CDR3 is 14 amino acids long. Germline lookup yields CDR1 ENHRY and CDR2 SYGVKD. Trimming took off 5 bases at V and 0 bases at J, with 10 bases between the two ends. For the CDR3, the DNA is TGTGCCATCAGTAAGGACGGATTGAACACTGAAGCTTTCTTT. This sequence encodes CAISKDGLNTEAFF.

The chain uses TRBV27 and TRBJ1-5; D is possibly TRBD1 (5 bases). Germline V CDR1 and CDR2: MNHEY, SMNVEV (reference sequence). Trimming cost V 3 bases and J 0 bases, with 21 bases left between them. There are 19 residues in the CDR3. The CDR3 bases are TGTGCCAGCAGTTTTGGTACTCCGGGGCCAGAATATAGCAATCAGCCCCAGCATTTT. Amino acids: CASSFGTPGPEYSNQPQHF.

This sequence joins TRBV14 and TRBJ1-1; D gene unclear. The CDR3 loop spans 14 amino acids. With 1 base removed from V and 6 bases from J, the gap between germline ends came to 12 bases. CDR1 is SGHDN, CDR2 FVKESK, per germline. The CDR3 is CASSQVAGEPEAFF. The CDR3 nucleotides read TGTGCCAGCAGCCAAGTGGCAGGAGAACCTGAAGCTTTCTTT.

This clonotype has more than one count but fewer than ten. The chain is built from TRBV25-1 and TRBJ1-1, with unresolved D. CDR3 length equals 13 residues. Germline loops: CDR1 MGHDK, CDR2 SYGVNS. Trimming shortened V by 6 bases and J by 5 bases, and 13 bases separated the two germline ends. In nucleotides, the CDR3 is TGTGCCAGCAGCGACCCCGGAGGGACTGAAGCTTTCTTT. Protein sequence: CASSDPGGTEAFF.

This clonotype was recorded at least ten times. The chain combines TRBV2 with TRBJ2-2; 7 bases match TRBD1. Trimming removed 8 bases from V and 5 bases from J; junction bases left unmatched: 14. This CDR3 region has 16 residues. The germline CDR1 and CDR2 sequences are SNHLY and FYNNEI. The CDR3 DNA reads TGTGCCAGCGGAGACCTGACAGGGTCTAAGACCGGGGAGCTGTTTTTT. Its protein is CASGDLTGSKTGELFF. The full variable domain, completed using reference TRBV2 and TRBJ2-2, is EPEVTQTPSHQVTQMGQEVILRCVPISNHLYFYWYRQILGQKVEFLVSFYNNEISEKSEIFDDQFSVERPDGSNFTLKIRSTKLEDSAMYFCASGDLTGSKTGELFFGEGSRLTVL.

This chain connects TRBV19 to TRBJ1-2; TRBD1 agrees at 8 bases. The CDR3 has 14 residues. V shed 6 bases and J 7 bases; nucleotides not matched to a gene: 10. Germline V gives CDR1 LNHDA, CDR2 SQIVND (reference sequence). In nucleotides, the CDR3 is TGTGCCAGTAGAACGACAGGGGCACTTGGTGGCTACACCTTC. It codes for CASRTTGALGGYTF.